Below, one TCR beta chain is given with its context. The source of the sample is a study of technical replicates of blood from a few donors. Sequencing used immunoSEQ multiplex PCR; TCRdb keeps in-frame clones, though not all of them. Counted here are 85,000 to 100,000 clones, more than 90% occurring once; the ten biggest clones make up roughly 0.22%. V was pared by 0 bases and J by 7 bases, with 6 bases of the junction left unmatched. Germline CDR1 reads SGDLS; CDR2 reads YYNGEE. The CDR3 is made up of 15 amino acids. The TCR comes from a human donor in good health. Material: T cells isolated from PBMCs. This chain links TRBV9 with TRBJ2-1, with 8 bases that match TRBD2. The CDR3 bases are TGTGCCAGCAGCGTAGACGGGGGGGCCTTAAATGAGCAGTTCTTC. As protein: CASSVDGGALNEQFF.